This entry describes one T cell receptor beta chain. Its cognate antigen has yet to be identified. Base qualities were left out, and no much larger clone turns up one base away. V lost 1 base and J lost 0 bases; the stretch between them is 9 bases long. Spanning cysteine to phenylalanine, the CDR3 consists of 16 amino acids. Kept here is only the CDR3 DNA, which spans 48 bases and is read in frame from base 1. The germline V gene (reference sequence) provides CDR1 LNHDA and CDR2 SQIVND. The data were obtained in a study of blood T cell repertoires in COVID-19 (dated by TCRdb to 2020 to 2022). With regard to the full study: Samples from collaborators originated in the United States, Italy and Spain and spanned both the acute and convalescent phases of COVID-19. Where available, HLA class I and class II types were obtained from metadata supplied by the sample provider rather than from assay-based typing. The material from the prospective study consisted of cDNA or gDNA derived from T cells, B-cell-depleted T cells, or PBMCs. The repertoires were released in a freely available public database meant as a resource for research on the immune response to SARS-CoV-2. Samples came from the ongoing ImmuneRACE study (first 160 participants) plus 1,254 subjects from 6 global collaborators. Deeply sampled blood TCRbeta repertoires from subjects exposed to, actively infected with, or recovered from COVID-19 were included in the dataset. Sample metadata almost always included a de-identified subject ID, COVID-19 status, age in years and sex.

The paper's findings and limits, for the study overall: How much clinical and demographic metadata was included differed by source and by participant, and the metadata was provided uncurated.

The collaborating institutions used their own protocols to collect whole blood in K2EDTA tubes. For TCRbeta analysis, collaborator samples were shipped as frozen whole blood, as isolated PBMCs, or as DNA extracted from either sample type. TCRbeta CDR3 regions were amplified from genomic DNA by means of the immunoSEQ Assay, a bias-controlled multiplex PCR. In the paper's pipeline: The number of nucleated cells in each sample was estimated by amplification of reference gene primers within the assay. To quantify the absolute abundance of each unique TCRbeta CDR3 rearrangement, sequence reads were collapsed and filtered. For each sample, productive Simpson clonality was calculated as the square root of Simpson's diversity index over productive rearrangements. What TCRdb holds here is the immuneACCESS table cut down to in-frame rearrangements. Part of the clones is not present; checked against another copy, under half of the missing clones reflect an unresolved V gene, and the others are unexplained. The V and J calls and clone size come from that table; D and trimming were worked out from the DNA. The sample includes roughly 68,000 clones, with nearly 90% observed a single time. In total, the top ten clones hold 4.5% to 5% of the sample.

This clonotype originated in a woman between 45 and 60 years old with active COVID-19. Sequenced sample: peripheral blood. The rearrangement combines TRBV19 with TRBJ2-2; no D segment can be confidently identified. The CDR3 sequence is CASSIGGTANTGELFF. In nucleotide form, the sequence is TGTGCCAGTAGTATAGGAGGAACCGCGAACACCGGGGAGCTGTTTTTT. The CDR3, completed at both ends by the reference TRBV19 and TRBJ2-2 genes, gives the full variable domain DGGITQSPKYLFRKEGQNVTLSCEQNLNHDAMYWYRQDPGQGLRLIYYSQIVNDFQKGDIAEGYSVSREKKESFPLTVTSAQKNPTAFYLCASSIGGTANTGELFFGEGSRLTVL.